This TCR beta chain was captured in a study of T cells after posttransplantation cyclophosphamide. The protocol was immunoSEQ multiplex PCR, while the TCRdb copy is restricted to in-frame clones and leaves out a portion. The sample shows 5,000 or so clones, about 94% of them seen only once. Overall study results and limits: Blood and skin or GI T cell repertoires showed limited TRB overlap. Donor-recipient repertoire similarity was low at 1-2 months, rising over year one. Recipient CMV seropositivity and CMV reactivation strongly tracked TRB clonality.

V was cut by 5 bases and J by 8 bases, with 12 bases left in between. The germline gives CDR1 SEHNR, CDR2 FQNEAQ (reference sequence). The CDR3 sequence is 12 residues long. A note on this clone: The antigen is not known.

This clonotype was sampled from a woman aged 55-75 years in good health, CMV-negative, and a related stem cell transplant donor. The sequenced material came from CD4+ T cells sorted from bone marrow. The rearrangement uses TRBV7-9 and TRBJ1-2; the D gene is possibly TRBD1 (5 bases). The CDR3 nucleotides read TGTGCCAGCAGCCAATTGGGGGGAGGCTACACCTTC. This encodes CASSQLGGGYTF.